This TCR beta chain comes out of a study of control samples from healthy donors and cancer patients. TCRdb's copy holds only in-frame clones and misses some; the assay was immunoSEQ multiplex PCR. The sample includes some 95,000 clones, 85% to 90% seen only once; the top ten take 13% to 15%. The CDR3 has 15 residues. Germline values: CDR1 LNHDA, CDR2 SQIVND (reference sequence). Trimming stripped 4 bases from V and 0 bases from J, with 10 bases between. Sequenced sample: blood. The gene calls are TRBV19 and TRBJ2-1; D is unresolved. The receptor comes from a man younger than 40 in good health. The CDR3 DNA is TGTGCCAGTAGTAGTATCCCGAGCTCCTACAATGAGCAGTTCTTC. Translating it yields CASSSIPSSYNEQFF. The full variable domain, its missing parts supplied by reference TRBV19 and TRBJ2-1, is DGGITQSPKYLFRKEGQNVTLSCEQNLNHDAMYWYRQDPGQGLRLIYYSQIVNDFQKGDIAEGYSVSREKKESFPLTVTSAQKNPTAFYLCASSSIPSSYNEQFFGPGTRLTVL.